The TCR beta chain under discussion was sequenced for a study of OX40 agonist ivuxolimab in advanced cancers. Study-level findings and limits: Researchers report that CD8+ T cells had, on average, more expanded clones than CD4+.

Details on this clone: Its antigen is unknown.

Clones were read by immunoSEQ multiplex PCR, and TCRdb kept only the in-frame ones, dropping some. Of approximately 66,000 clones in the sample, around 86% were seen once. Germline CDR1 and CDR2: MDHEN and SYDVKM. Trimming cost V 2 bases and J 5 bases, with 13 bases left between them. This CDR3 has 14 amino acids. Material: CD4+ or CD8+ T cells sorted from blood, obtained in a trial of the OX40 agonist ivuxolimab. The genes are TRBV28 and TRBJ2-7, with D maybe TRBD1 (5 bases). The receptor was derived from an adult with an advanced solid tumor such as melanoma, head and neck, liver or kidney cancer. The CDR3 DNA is TGTGCCAGCAGTTTACCCGGCAGGGCCCACGAGCAGTACTTC. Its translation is CASSLPGRAHEQYF.